These 5 T cell receptor beta chains were all obtained from the same sample, sequenced in a study of CD8 T cells in ankylosing spondylitis. Via MiXCR, TCRdb re-called the 5' RACE reads, giving one row per CDR3 protein. The repertoire includes around 150,000 distinct CDR3 sequences, around 20% of them detected once, and approximately 7.8% sits in the top ten. Sequenced sample: blood, either unsorted or a sorted T cell fraction (not recorded which). The receptor set was obtained from a male donor with ankylosing spondylitis or in good health (not recorded which).

The sample holds many counts of this clonotype. V and J are TRBV29-1 and TRBJ2-5, with TRBD2 matching 7 bases. Trimming at V came to 4 bases and at J to 7 bases, leaving 9 bases not matched to a gene. From germline, CDR1 is SQVTM and CDR2 ANQGSEA. The CDR3 is 13 residues long. The CDR3 spells CSVGLTSTGTQYF. The CDR3 nucleotides read TGCAGCGTTGGCCTGACTAGCACTGGGACCCAGTACTTC.

The V and J genes are TRBV19 and TRBJ2-1, with a weak D call TRBD2 (6 bases). This CDR3 comprises 14 residues. Germline V gene data show CDR1 as LNHDA and CDR2 as SQIVND (reference sequence). Trimming cost V 7 bases and J 2 bases, with 12 bases left between them. DNA of the CDR3: TGTGCCAGTACCCCGACGGGGGCCTACAATGAGCAGTTCTTC. Residues: CASTPTGAYNEQFF. Variable domain in full (rest from reference TRBV19 and TRBJ2-1): DGGITQSPKYLFRKEGQNVTLSCEQNLNHDAMYWYRQDPGQGLRLIYYSQIVNDFQKGDIAEGYSVSREKKESFPLTVTSAQKNPTAFYLCASTPTGAYNEQFFGPGTRLTVL.

This clonotype showed up many times. The chain's CDR3 is CASSPRNSGSTDTQYF. CDR3 DNA: TGTGCCAGCTCACCACGAAATAGCGGAAGCACAGATACGCAGTATTTT. The chain carries TRBV18 and TRBJ2-3; maybe TRBD2 (6 bases). Per the germline V gene, CDR1 is KGHSH and CDR2 is LQKENI. Deletions cut 1 base from V and 0 bases from J, with 11 bases between. The CDR3 has 16 amino acids.

This clonotype was recorded many times. The V gene is TRBV5-1, the J gene TRBJ2-7; 10 bases are shared with TRBD2. Germline CDR1 is SGHRS and CDR2 is YFSETQ. The CDR3 spans 14 residues. Unmatched junction bases numbered 7, after V lost 7 bases and J lost 3 bases. CDR3: CASASPSGSYEQYF. The CDR3 region has the DNA TGCGCCAGCGCCTCTCCTAGCGGGAGCTACGAGCAGTACTTC.

This clonotype was seen many times. The chain combines TRBV28 with TRBJ1-5; D unresolved. Germline CDR1 MDHEN, CDR2 SYDVKM. The CDR3 spans 12 residues. V lost 5 bases and J lost 7, with 9 bases in between. This CDR3 reads CASSPGEQPQHF. The CDR3 region has the DNA TGTGCCAGCAGTCCCGGGGAGCAGCCCCAGCATTTT.